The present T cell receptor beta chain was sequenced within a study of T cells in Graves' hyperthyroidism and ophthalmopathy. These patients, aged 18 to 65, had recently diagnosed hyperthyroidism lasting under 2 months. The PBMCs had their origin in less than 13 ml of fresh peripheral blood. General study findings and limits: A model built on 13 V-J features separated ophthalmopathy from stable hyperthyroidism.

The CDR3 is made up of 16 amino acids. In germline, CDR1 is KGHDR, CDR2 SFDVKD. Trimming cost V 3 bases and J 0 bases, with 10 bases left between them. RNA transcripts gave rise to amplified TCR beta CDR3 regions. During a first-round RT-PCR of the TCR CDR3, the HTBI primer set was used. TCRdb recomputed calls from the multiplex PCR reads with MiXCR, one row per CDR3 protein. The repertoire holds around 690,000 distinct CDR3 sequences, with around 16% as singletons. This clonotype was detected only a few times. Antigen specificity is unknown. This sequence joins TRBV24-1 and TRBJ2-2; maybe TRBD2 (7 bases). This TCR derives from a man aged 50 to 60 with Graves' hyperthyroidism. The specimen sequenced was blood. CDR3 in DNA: TGTGCCACCAGTGATCCCGGGGGGCCGAACACCGGGGAGCTGTTTTTT. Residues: CATSDPGGPNTGELFF.